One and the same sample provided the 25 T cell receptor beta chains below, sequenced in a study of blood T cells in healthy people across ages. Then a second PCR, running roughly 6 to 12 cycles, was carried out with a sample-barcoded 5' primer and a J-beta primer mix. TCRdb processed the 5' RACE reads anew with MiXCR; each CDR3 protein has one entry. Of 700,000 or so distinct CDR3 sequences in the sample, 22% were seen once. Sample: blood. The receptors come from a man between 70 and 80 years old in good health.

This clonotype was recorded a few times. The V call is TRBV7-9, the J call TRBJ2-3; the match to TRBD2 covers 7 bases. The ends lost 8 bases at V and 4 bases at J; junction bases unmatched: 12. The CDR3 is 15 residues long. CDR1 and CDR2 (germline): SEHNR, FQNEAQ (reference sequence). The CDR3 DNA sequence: TGTGCCAGCGCAGCCCGCGGACTAGTGGCAGATACGCAGTATTTT. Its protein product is CASAARGLVADTQYF.

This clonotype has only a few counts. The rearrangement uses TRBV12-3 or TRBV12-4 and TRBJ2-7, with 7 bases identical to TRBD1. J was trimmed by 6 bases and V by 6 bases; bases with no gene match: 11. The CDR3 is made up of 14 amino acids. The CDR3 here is CASRGDSRFGEQYF. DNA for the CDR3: TGTGCCAGCAGGGGGGACAGCCGATTCGGCGAGCAGTACTTC.

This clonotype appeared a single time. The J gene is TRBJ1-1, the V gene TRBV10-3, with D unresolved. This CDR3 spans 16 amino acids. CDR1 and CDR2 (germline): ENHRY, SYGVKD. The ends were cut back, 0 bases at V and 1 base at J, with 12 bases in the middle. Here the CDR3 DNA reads TGTGCCATCAGTGAGTCTGTTGGACGGGAGAACACTGAAGCTTTCTTT. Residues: CAISESVGRENTEAFF.

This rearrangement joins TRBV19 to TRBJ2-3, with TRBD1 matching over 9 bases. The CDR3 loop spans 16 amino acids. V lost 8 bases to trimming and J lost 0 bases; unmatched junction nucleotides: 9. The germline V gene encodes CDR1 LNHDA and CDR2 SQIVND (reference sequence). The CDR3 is CASSDTGGVSTDTQYF. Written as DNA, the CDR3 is TGTGCCAGTTCCGATACAGGGGGCGTTAGCACAGATACGCAGTATTTT.

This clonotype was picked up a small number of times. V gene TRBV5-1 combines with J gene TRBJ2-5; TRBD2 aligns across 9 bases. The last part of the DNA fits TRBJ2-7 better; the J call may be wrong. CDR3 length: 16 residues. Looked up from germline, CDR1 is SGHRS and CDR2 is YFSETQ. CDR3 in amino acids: CASSFRLAGRGNEQYF. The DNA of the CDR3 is TGCGCCAGCAGCTTTCGCCTAGCGGGGAGAGGAAACGAGCAGTACTTC.

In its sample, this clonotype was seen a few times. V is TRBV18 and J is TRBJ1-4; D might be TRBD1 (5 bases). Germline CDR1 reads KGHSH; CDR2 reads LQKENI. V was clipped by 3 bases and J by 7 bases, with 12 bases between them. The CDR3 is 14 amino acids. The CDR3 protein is CASSPGTSSEKLFF. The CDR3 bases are TGTGCCAGCTCACCCGGGACCTCGTCTGAAAAACTGTTTTTT.

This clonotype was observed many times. CDR3: CASSPGYEQYF. DNA of the CDR3: TGTGCCAGCTCACCAGGGTACGAGCAGTACTTC. V usage is TRBV18 and J usage is TRBJ2-7, with D unclear. The CDR3 consists of 11 residues. Germline V gives CDR1 KGHSH, CDR2 LQKENI. V gave up 2 bases and J gave up 4 bases, with 3 bases separating them.

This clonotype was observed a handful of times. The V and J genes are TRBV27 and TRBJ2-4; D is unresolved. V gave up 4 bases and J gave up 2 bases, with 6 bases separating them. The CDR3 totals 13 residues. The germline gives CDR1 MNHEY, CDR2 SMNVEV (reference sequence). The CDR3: CASSSTPKNIQYF. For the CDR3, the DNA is TGTGCCAGCAGTTCCACCCCCAAAAACATTCAGTACTTC.

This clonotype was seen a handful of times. As DNA, the CDR3 is TGTGCCAGCAGTGCCCCTGGGACAGCCAGCAGGGAAGCTTTCTTT. Translating it yields CASSAPGTASREAFF. The V call is TRBV6-2 or TRBV6-3, the J call TRBJ1-1; TRBD1 aligns across 7 bases. This CDR3 spans 15 amino acids. CDR1 and CDR2 from the germline V gene are MNHEY and SVGEGT. V lost 5 bases and J lost 8; bases outside the gene matches: 14.

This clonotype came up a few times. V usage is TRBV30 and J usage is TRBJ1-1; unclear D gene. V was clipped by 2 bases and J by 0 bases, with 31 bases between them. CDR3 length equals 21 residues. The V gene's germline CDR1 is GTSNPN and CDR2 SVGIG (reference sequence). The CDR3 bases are TGTGCCTGGAGTACCCAGCTTCCAGGACGTTTCTCCTCAGTCTTGAACACTGAAGCTTTCTTT. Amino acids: CAWSTQLPGRFSSVLNTEAFF.

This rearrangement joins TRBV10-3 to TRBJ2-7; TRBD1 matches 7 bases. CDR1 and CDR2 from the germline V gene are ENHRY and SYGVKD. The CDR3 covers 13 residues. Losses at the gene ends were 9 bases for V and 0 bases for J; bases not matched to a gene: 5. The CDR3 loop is CAITGQNSYEQYF. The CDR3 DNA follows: TGTGCCATTACGGGACAGAACTCCTACGAGCAGTACTTC.

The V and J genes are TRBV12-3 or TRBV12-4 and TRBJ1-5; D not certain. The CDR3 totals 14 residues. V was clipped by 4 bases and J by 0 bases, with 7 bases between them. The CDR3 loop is CASSYQNSNQPQHF. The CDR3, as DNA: TGTGCCAGCAGTTACCAGAATAGCAATCAGCCCCAGCATTTT.

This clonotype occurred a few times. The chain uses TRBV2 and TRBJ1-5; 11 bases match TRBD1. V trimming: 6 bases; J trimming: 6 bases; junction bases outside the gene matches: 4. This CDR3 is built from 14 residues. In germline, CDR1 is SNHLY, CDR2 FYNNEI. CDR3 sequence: CASRPGTGGQPQHF. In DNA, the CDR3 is TGTGCCAGCAGGCCGGGGACAGGGGGTCAGCCCCAGCATTTT. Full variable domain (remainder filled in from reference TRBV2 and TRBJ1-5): EPEVTQTPSHQVTQMGQEVILRCVPISNHLYFYWYRQILGQKVEFLVSFYNNEISEKSEIFDDQFSVERPDGSNFTLKIRSTKLEDSAMYFCASRPGTGGQPQHFGDGTRLSIL.

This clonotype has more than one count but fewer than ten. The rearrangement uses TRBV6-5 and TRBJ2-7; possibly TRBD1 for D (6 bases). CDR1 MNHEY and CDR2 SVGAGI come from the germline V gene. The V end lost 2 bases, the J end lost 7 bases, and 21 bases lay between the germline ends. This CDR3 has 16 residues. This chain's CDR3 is CASSYDQGTLVREQYF. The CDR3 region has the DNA TGTGCCAGCAGTTACGACCAGGGGACCCTAGTGCGGGAGCAGTACTTC.

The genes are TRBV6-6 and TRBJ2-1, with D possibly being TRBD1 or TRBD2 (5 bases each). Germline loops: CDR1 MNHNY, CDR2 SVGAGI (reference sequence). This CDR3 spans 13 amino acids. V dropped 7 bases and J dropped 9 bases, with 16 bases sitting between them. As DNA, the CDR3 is TGTGCCAGCAAGAGGGACGCCGCGGGTGAGCAGTTCTTC. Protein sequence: CASKRDAAGEQFF.

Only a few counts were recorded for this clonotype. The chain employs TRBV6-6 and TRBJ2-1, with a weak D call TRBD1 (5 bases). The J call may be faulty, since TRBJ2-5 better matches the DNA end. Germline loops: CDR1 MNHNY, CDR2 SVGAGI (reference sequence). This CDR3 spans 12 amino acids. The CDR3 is CASGAGGKTQYF. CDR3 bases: TGTGCCAGCGGGGCAGGTGGAAAGACCCAGTACTTC.

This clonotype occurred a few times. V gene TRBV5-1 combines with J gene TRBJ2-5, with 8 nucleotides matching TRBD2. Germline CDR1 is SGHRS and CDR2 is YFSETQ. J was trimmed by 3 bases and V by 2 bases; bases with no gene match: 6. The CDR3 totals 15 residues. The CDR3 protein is CASSFSSGREETQYF. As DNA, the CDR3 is TGCGCCAGCAGCTTCTCTAGCGGGCGGGAAGAGACCCAGTACTTC. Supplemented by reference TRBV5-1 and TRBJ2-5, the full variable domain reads KAGVTQTPRYLIKTRGQQVTLSCSPISGHRSVSWYQQTPGQGLQFLFEYFSETQRNKGNFPGRFSGRQFSNSRSEMNVSTLELGDSALYLCASSFSSGREETQYFGPGTRLLVL.

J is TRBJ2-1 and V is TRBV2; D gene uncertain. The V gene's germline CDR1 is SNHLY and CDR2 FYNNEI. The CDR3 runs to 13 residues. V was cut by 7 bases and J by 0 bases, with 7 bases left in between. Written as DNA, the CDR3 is TGTGCCAGCAACCCTGACTCCTACAATGAGCAGTTCTTC. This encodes CASNPDSYNEQFF.

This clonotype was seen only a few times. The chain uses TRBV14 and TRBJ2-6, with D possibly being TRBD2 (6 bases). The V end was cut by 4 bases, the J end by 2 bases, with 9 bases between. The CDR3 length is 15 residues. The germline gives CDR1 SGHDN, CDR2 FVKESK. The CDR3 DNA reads TGTGCCAGCAGCCCCCGGGGGACTGGGGCCAACGTCCTGACTTTC. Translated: CASSPRGTGANVLTF.

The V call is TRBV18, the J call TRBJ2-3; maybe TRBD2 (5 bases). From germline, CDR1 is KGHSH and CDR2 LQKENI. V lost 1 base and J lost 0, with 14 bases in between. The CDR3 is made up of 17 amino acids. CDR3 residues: CASSPLREGGSTDTQYF. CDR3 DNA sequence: TGTGCCAGCTCACCACTGAGGGAAGGCGGGAGCACAGATACGCAGTATTTT.

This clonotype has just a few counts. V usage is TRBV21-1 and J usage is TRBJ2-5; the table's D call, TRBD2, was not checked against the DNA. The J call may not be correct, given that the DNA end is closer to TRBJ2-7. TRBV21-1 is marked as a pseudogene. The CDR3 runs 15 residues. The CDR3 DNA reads TGTGCCAGCAGCAGGGGGGGACTATCTTTCTACGAGCAGTACGTC. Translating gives CASSRGGLSFYEQYV.

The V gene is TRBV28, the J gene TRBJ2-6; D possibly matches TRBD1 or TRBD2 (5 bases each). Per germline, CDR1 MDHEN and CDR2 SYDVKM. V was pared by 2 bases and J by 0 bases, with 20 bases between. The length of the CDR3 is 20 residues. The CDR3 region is CASSLRGTTLLSSGANVLTF. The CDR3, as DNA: TGTGCCAGCAGTTTAAGAGGGACCACCCTACTTAGCTCTGGGGCCAACGTCCTGACTTTC.

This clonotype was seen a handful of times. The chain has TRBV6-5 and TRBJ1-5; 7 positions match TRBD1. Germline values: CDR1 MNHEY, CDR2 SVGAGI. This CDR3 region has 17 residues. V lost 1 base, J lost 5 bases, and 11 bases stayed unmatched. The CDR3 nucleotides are TGTGCCAGCAGTTACTGGAAGCCGGGACAGTCCGATCAGCCCCAGCATTTT. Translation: CASSYWKPGQSDQPQHF.

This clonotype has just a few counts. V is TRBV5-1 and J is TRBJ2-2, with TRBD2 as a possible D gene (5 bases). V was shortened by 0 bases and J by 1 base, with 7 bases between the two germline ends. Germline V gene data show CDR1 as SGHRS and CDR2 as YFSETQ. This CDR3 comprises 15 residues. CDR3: CASSLDGLNTGELFF. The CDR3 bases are TGCGCCAGCAGCTTGGACGGACTGAACACCGGGGAGCTGTTTTTT.

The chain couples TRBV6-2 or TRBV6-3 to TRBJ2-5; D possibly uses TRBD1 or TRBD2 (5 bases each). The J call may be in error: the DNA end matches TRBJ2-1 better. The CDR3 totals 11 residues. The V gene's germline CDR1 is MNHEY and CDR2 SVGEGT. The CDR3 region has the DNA TGTGCCAGCAGGACCGGGACCGAGCAGTTCTTC. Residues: CASRTGTEQFF.